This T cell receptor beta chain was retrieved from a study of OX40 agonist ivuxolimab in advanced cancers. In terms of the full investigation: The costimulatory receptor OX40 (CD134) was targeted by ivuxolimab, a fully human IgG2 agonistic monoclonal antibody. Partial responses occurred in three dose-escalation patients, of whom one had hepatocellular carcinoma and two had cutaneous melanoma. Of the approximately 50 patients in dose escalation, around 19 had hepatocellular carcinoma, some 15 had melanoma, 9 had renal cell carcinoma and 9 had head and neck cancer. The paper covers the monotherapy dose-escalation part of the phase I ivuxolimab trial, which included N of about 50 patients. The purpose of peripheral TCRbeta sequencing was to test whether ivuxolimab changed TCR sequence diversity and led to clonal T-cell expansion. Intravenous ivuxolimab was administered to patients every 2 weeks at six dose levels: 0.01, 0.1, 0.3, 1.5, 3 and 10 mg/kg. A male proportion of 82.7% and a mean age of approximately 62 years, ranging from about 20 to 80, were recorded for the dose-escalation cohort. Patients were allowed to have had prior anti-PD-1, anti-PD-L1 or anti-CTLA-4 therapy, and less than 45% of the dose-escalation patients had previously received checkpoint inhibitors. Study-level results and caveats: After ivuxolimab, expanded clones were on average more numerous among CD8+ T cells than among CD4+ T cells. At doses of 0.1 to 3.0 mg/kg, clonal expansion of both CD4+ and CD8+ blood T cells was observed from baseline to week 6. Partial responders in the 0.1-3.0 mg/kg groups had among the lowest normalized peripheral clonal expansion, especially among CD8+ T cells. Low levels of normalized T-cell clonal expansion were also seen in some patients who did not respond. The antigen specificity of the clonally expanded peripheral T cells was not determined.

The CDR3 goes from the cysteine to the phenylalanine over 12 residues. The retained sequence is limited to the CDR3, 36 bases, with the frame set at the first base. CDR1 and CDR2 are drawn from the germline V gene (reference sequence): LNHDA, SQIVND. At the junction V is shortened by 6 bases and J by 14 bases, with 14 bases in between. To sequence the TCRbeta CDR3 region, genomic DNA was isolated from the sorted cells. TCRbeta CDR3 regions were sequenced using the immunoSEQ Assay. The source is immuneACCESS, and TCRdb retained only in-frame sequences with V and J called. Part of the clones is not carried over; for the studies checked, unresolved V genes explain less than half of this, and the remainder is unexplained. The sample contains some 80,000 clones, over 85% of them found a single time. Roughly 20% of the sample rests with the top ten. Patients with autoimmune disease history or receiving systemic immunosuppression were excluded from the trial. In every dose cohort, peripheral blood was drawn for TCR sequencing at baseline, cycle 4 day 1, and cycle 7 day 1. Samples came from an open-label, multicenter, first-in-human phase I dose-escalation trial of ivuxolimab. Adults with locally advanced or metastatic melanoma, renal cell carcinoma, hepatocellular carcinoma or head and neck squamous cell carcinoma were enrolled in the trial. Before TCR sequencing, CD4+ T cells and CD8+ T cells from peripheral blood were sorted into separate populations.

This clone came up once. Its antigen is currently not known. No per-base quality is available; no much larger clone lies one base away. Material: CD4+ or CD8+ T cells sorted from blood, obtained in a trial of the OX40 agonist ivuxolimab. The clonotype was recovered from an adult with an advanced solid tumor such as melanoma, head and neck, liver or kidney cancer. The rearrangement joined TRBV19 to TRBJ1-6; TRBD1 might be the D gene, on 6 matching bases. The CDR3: CASSPGGAALHF. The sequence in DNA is TGTGCCAGTAGCCCTGGGGGGGCGGCCCTCCACTTT.